Presented here are 25 T cell receptor beta chains from one specimen sequenced in a study of hypomethylating agent response in myelodysplastic syndrome. Generated by immunoSEQ multiplex PCR, the TCRdb table keeps only in-frame clones and is missing some. The top ten clones hold 3% to 4% of a sample with about 10,000 clones, approximately 83% of them seen once. Sequencing was performed on bone marrow, taken before or after starting hypomethylating agent treatment for myelodysplastic syndrome (not recorded which). Every receptor here comes from a human donor with myelodysplastic syndrome.

The rearrangement links TRBV6-5 to TRBJ2-7; 9 bases are a match to TRBD2. Losses at the gene ends were 2 bases for V and 3 bases for J; bases not matched to a gene: 5. Germline assignment: CDR1 MNHEY and CDR2 SVGAGI. CDR3 length equals 15 residues. The CDR3 loop reads CASSYGLAGIYEQYF. The CDR3 DNA follows: TGTGCCAGCAGTTACGGGCTAGCGGGAATCTACGAGCAGTACTTC.

This clone came up a few times. The same CDR3 also results from other DNA sequences found in this sample. The CDR3 spells CASSQEGPGRTDTQYF. Written as DNA, the CDR3 is TGTGCCAGCAGCCAAGAAGGGCCGGGACGCACAGATACGCAGTATTTT. V and J are TRBV4-2 and TRBJ2-3; D may be TRBD1 or TRBD2 (5 bases each). The CDR3 sequence is 16 residues long. V was clipped by 0 bases and J by 1 base, with 11 bases between them. Germline lookup yields CDR1 LGHNA and CDR2 YNFKEQ.

The chain uses TRBV30 and TRBJ1-3; D is possibly TRBD1 (6 bases). The CDR3 contains 13 residues. V was clipped by 4 bases and J by 2 bases, with 9 bases between them. Germline V CDR1 and CDR2: GTSNPN, SVGIG (reference sequence). The CDR3 reads CAWKQGPGNTIYF. In DNA form, the CDR3 reads TGTGCCTGGAAACAGGGACCTGGAAACACCATATATTTT.

The rearrangement uses TRBV19 and TRBJ1-1; no firm D call. CDR1 and CDR2 (germline): LNHDA, SQIVND (reference sequence). V lost 6 bases and J lost 0, with 8 bases in between. This CDR3 has 13 residues. The CDR3 coding sequence is TGTGCCAGTAGCGAGTGGATGAACACTGAAGCTTTCTTT. This encodes CASSEWMNTEAFF.

This clone was observed once. V is TRBV14 and J is TRBJ1-2; D is ambiguous. Trimming pared 0 bases from V and 5 bases from J, leaving 16 bases between. This CDR3 has 16 residues. The V gene's germline CDR1 is SGHDN and CDR2 FVKESK. The DNA for the CDR3 is TGTGCCAGCAGCCAAGAAGGCCCCTCATACATATATGGCTACACCTTC. This codes for CASSQEGPSYIYGYTF.

J is TRBJ1-2 and V is TRBV28, with D tentatively TRBD1 (6 bases). Per the germline V gene, CDR1 is MDHEN and CDR2 is SYDVKM. The CDR3 is made up of 13 amino acids. V lost 10 bases and J 1 base, leaving 13 bases between the germline ends. CDR3 coding DNA: TGTGCCACACAGGGACCACATAACTATGGCTACACCTTC. Protein: CATQGPHNYGYTF.

This chain connects TRBV6-6 to TRBJ2-1, with 8 nucleotides matching TRBD1. Germline loops: CDR1 MNHNY, CDR2 SVGAGI (reference sequence). The CDR3 runs 15 residues. The junction had 15 bases not matched to a gene; V was cut back by 10 bases and J by 7 bases. The CDR3 region has the DNA TGTGCCACCACCCCCCGACCCGGGACAGGAAATGAGCAGTTCTTC. Protein sequence: CATTPRPGTGNEQFF.

This rearrangement joins TRBV2 to TRBJ2-5; D gene uncertain. The J call may be incorrect, as the DNA end agrees better with TRBJ2-7. The CDR3 runs 14 residues. Germline V gives CDR1 SNHLY, CDR2 FYNNEI. The CDR3 region is CASSERRDPYEQYF. The CDR3 region has the DNA TGTGCCAGCAGTGAAAGGCGAGACCCCTACGAGCAGTACTTC.

The rearrangement uses TRBV5-6 and TRBJ2-5, with D tentatively TRBD1 (6 bases). This CDR3 comprises 14 residues. Trimming removed 1 base from V and 4 bases from J, with 11 bases in between. Per germline, CDR1 SGHDT and CDR2 YYEEEE. CDR3 sequence (DNA): TGTGCCAGCAGCTTGAGGGGGTGGGGAGAGACCCAGTACTTC. Translated, it gives CASSLRGWGETQYF.

The chain links TRBV6-1 to TRBJ2-7; 9 positions agree with TRBD1. The CDR3 is made up of 14 amino acids. Germline assignment: CDR1 MNHNS and CDR2 SASEGT. V lost 6 bases, J lost 4 bases, and 7 bases stayed unmatched. Here the CDR3 reads CASRGGTGPYEQYF. DNA of the CDR3: TGTGCCAGCAGAGGAGGGACAGGGCCGTACGAGCAGTACTTC.

The V call is TRBV2, the J call TRBJ2-2; no clear D gene. The germline gives CDR1 SNHLY, CDR2 FYNNEI. The CDR3 runs to 13 residues. V gave up 3 bases and J gave up 3 bases, with 5 bases separating them. CDR3 nucleotide sequence: TGTGCCAGCAGTGAGCAGGACACCGGGGAGCTGTTTTTT. Translated: CASSEQDTGELFF.

This clone was detected a few times. The rearrangement links TRBV4-1 to TRBJ1-1; D is ambiguous. Germline V CDR1 and CDR2: MGHRA, YSYEKL. V was shortened by 3 bases and J by 1 base, with 9 bases between the two germline ends. The CDR3 consists of 14 residues. The CDR3 here is CASSHRRANTEAFF. In DNA, the CDR3 is TGCGCCAGCAGCCACCGGAGGGCGAACACTGAAGCTTTCTTT.

The chain joins TRBV2 to TRBJ2-3; 7 bases align to TRBD1. Germline V gene lookup returns CDR1 SNHLY and CDR2 FYNNEI. The CDR3 loop spans 16 amino acids. Losses at the gene ends were 2 bases for V and 8 bases for J; bases not matched to a gene: 13. CDR3 sequence (DNA): TGTGCCAGCAGTGAACGCTGGGGCTTACCAGGGGGTACGCAGTATTTT. This encodes CASSERWGLPGGTQYF. Together with reference TRBV2 and TRBJ2-3, the CDR3 gives the full variable domain: EPEVTQTPSHQVTQMGQEVILRCVPISNHLYFYWYRQILGQKVEFLVSFYNNEISEKSEIFDDQFSVERPDGSNFTLKIRSTKLEDSAMYFCASSERWGLPGGTQYFGPGTRLTVL.

In DNA form, the CDR3 reads TGTGCCAGCAGTTCGGGACGGAACTATGGCTACACCTTC. This sequence encodes CASSSGRNYGYTF. The genes are TRBV2 and TRBJ1-2; possible D gene TRBD1, 5 bases. V lost 5 bases and J lost 2, with 9 bases in between. CDR3 length equals 13 residues. Germline values: CDR1 SNHLY, CDR2 FYNNEI.

The chain combines TRBV5-1 with TRBJ2-7, with D possibly TRBD1 on 5 matching bases. The CDR3 runs 13 residues. V lost 3 bases to trimming and J lost 2 bases, with 9 bases between them. CDR1 is SGHRS and CDR2 is YFSETQ in the germline V gene. The CDR3 protein is CASSSDTPYEQYF. CDR3 nucleotides: TGCGCCAGCAGCTCGGACACCCCCTACGAGCAGTACTTC. The full variable domain, in which reference TRBV5-1 and TRBJ2-7 provide the parts outside the CDR3, is KAGVTQTPRYLIKTRGQQVTLSCSPISGHRSVSWYQQTPGQGLQFLFEYFSETQRNKGNFPGRFSGRQFSNSRSEMNVSTLELGDSALYLCASSSDTPYEQYFGPGTRLTVT.

V is TRBV30 and J is TRBJ1-5, with D possibly being TRBD1 (5 bases). Trimming removed 2 bases from V and 5 bases from J, with 13 bases in between. This CDR3 is built from 14 residues. The germline V gene has CDR1 GTSNPN and CDR2 SVGIG (reference sequence). The CDR3 DNA reads TGTGCCTGGAGTTTTACAGCGGGGGATCAGCCCCAGCATTTT. This codes for CAWSFTAGDQPQHF.

The V and J genes are TRBV30 and TRBJ1-6; D possibly corresponds to TRBD1 (6 bases). Germline CDR1 is GTSNPN and CDR2 is SVGIG (reference sequence). The V end was cut by 4 bases, the J end by 8 bases, with 18 bases between. The CDR3 loop spans 15 amino acids. CDR3 bases: TGTGCCTGGACCTGGGGGGGCAGTATGGATTCACCCCTCCACTTT. This codes for CAWTWGGSMDSPLHF.

V and J are TRBV11-2 and TRBJ2-3, with TRBD1 matching over 8 bases. This CDR3 comprises 14 residues. Germline trimming cut 2 bases from V and 7 bases from J; bases unmatched to any gene: 5. Germline V lookup: CDR1 SGHAT, CDR2 FQNNGV. Here the CDR3 reads CASSLPGGLNTQYF. As DNA, the CDR3 is TGTGCCAGCAGCTTACCAGGGGGCCTGAATACGCAGTATTTT.

V gene TRBV6-1 combines with J gene TRBJ1-4, with a tentative D call TRBD1 (5 bases). V lost 3 bases, J lost 14 bases, and 16 bases lay in between. Looked up from germline, CDR1 is MNHNS and CDR2 is SASEGT. This CDR3 comprises 13 residues. CDR3 DNA: TGTGCCAGCAGTGATGCCGGGGCCCGAGGGCTGTTTTTT. The encoded protein is CASSDAGARGLFF.

This clone was seen a handful of times. The chain uses TRBV5-1 and TRBJ1-5, with 7 bases lining up with TRBD1. The J segment lost 0 bases and the V segment lost 4 bases, leaving 4 bases of the junction unmatched. This CDR3 comprises 15 residues. Germline V CDR1 and CDR2: SGHRS, YFSETQ. CDR3 coding DNA: TGCGCCAGCAGCGAGGGACAGTTTAGCAATCAGCCCCAGCATTTT. Protein: CASSEGQFSNQPQHF. Full variable domain (rest looked up from reference TRBV5-1 and TRBJ1-5): KAGVTQTPRYLIKTRGQQVTLSCSPISGHRSVSWYQQTPGQGLQFLFEYFSETQRNKGNFPGRFSGRQFSNSRSEMNVSTLELGDSALYLCASSEGQFSNQPQHFGDGTRLSIL.

CDR3 sequence (DNA): TGTGCCAGCAGCTTGGGGGACCGGGACCCCTACGAGCAGTACTTC. It specifies CASSLGDRDPYEQYF. The chain employs TRBV5-6 and TRBJ2-7; D may match TRBD1 or TRBD2 (5 bases each). The CDR3 extends over 15 amino acids. Germline lookup yields CDR1 SGHDT and CDR2 YYEEEE. V was clipped by 0 bases and J by 2 bases, with 12 bases between them. Full variable domain (rest looked up from reference TRBV5-6 and TRBJ2-7): DAGVTQSPTHLIKTRGQQVTLRCSPKSGHDTVSWYQQALGQGPQFIFQYYEEEERQRGNFPDRFSGHQFPNYSSELNVNALLLGDSALYLCASSLGDRDPYEQYFGPGTRLTVT.

This clone was observed a handful of times. The chain links TRBV30 to TRBJ1-5, with 7 bases that match TRBD1. V shed 2 bases and J 5 bases; nucleotides not matched to a gene: 9. Germline V gene data show CDR1 as GTSNPN and CDR2 as SVGIG (reference sequence). There are 15 residues in the CDR3. CDR3 amino acids: CAWSSRDRPHQPQHF. The CDR3 DNA follows: TGTGCCTGGAGTTCCCGGGACAGACCGCATCAGCCCCAGCATTTT.

The V gene is TRBV10-3, the J gene TRBJ2-6; 15 positions agree with TRBD2. V lost 6 bases to trimming and J lost 2 bases; unmatched junction nucleotides: 8. The germline V gene encodes CDR1 ENHRY and CDR2 SYGVKD. The CDR3 spans 19 residues. CDR3 residues: CAIRTGGTSGRTGANVLTF. Here the CDR3 DNA reads TGTGCCATCAGGACCGGGGGGACTAGCGGGAGGACTGGGGCCAACGTCCTGACTTTC.

The CDR3 region has the DNA TGTGCCACCGGGAAGGATCAGCCCCAGCATTTT. Encoded protein: CATGKDQPQHF. J is TRBJ1-5 and V is TRBV15; D is unresolved. Trimming cost V 8 bases and J 5 bases, with 7 bases left between them. Germline-derived CDR1 and CDR2 are LNHNV and YYDKDF (reference sequence). The CDR3 has 11 residues.

This clone turned up a few times. The rearrangement links TRBV5-6 to TRBJ1-1; D remains unclear. CDR1 is SGHDT and CDR2 is YYEEEE in the germline V gene. The V end was cut by 1 base, the J end by 5 bases, with 12 bases between. The CDR3 runs 14 residues. CDR3 nucleotides: TGTGCCAGCAGCTTGTCGGCGTTCGTGACTGAAGCTTTCTTT. Encoded protein: CASSLSAFVTEAFF.